These T cell receptor beta chains were read from a single sample in a study of cytomegalovirus exposure and HLA in healthy donors. Measured with immunoSEQ multiplex PCR; TCRdb has only the in-frame clones, and not every one. Among approximately 60,000 clones listed, approximately 83% were seen once. The sample consisted of PBMCs. These receptors were taken from a young man in good health and CMV-seronegative. The CDR3 runs from the conserved cysteine through the conserved F or W. The D gene is left open where the match is weak.

d_gene	j_gene	v_gene	CDR3aa
TRBD1	TRBJ1-6	TRBV27	CASSATGVYDSPLHF
TRBD1	TRBJ2-3	TRBV7-2	CASRDRATIDTQYF
.	TRBJ2-1	TRBV19	CASTPGPGQPYNEQFF
.	TRBJ1-1	TRBV27	CASSLGVLNTEAFF
TRBD2	TRBJ2-3	TRBV9	CASSGLAGNTDTQYF
TRBD1	TRBJ2-5	TRBV7-2	CASSLARGLGTQYF
TRBD1	TRBJ1-2	TRBV6-5	CASSYVPGQRYGYTF
.	TRBJ1-1	TRBV20-1	CGAPVTNEAFF
TRBD2	TRBJ2-5	TRBV28	CASSSTREGETQYF
TRBD2	TRBJ2-7	TRBV10-2	CASSGSSGSFYEQYF
.	TRBJ1-1	TRBV5-1	CASSFTQGTTTTEAFF
.	TRBJ2-1	TRBV7-9	CASSLLGTEQFF
TRBD2	TRBJ2-7	TRBV7-9	CASSLAGGADEQYF
TRBD2	TRBJ2-1	TRBV11-3	CASSLVGRAPYNEQFF
TRBD2	TRBJ2-1	TRBV5-6	CASSLWRGGGNEQFF
.	TRBJ1-1	TRBV2	CASNPGTLDEAFF
TRBD1	TRBJ2-1	TRBV5-8	CASSSPTGSYNEQFF
TRBD1	TRBJ1-3	TRBV7-2	CASSSVARDSGNTIYF
TRBD2	TRBJ2-5	TRBV11-2	CASSFYGGAGETQYF
TRBD1	TRBJ2-1	TRBV7-2	CASSLVTGGVGEQFF
TRBD1	TRBJ1-1	TRBV5-4	CASKSGGPDLNAFF
.	TRBJ1-6	TRBV5-4	CASSLRLGFGSPLHF
TRBD2	TRBJ2-1	TRBV27	CASSLAGNSYNEQFF
.	TRBJ2-1	TRBV19	CASRLGPTYNEQFF
.	TRBJ2-3	TRBV6-4	CASSDSGTSTDTQYF
TRBD1	TRBJ2-3	TRBV11-2	CASSSYRGRGTDTQYF
.	TRBJ1-1	TRBV9	CASTKWGGNTEAFF
TRBD1	TRBJ1-1	TRBV5-4	CASSLGTGGTNEAFF
.	TRBJ1-1	TRBV18	CASSPRQGRMNTEAFF
.	TRBJ1-2	TRBV7-9	CSSSLDRHPYTF
TRBD1	TRBJ2-3	TRBV5-6	CASSFVTGGKTDTQYF
.	TRBJ2-1	TRBV7-6	CASSLGHPYNEQFF
.	TRBJ2-1	TRBV5-1	CASSLELASYNEQFF
.	TRBJ2-2	TRBV7-6	CASSPRARVTTGELFF
.	TRBJ1-2	TRBV5-1	CASSPDRGYGYTF
TRBD1	TRBJ1-6	TRBV6-6	CASSPPGQGSSPLHF
.	TRBJ1-1	TRBV20-1	CSALAGDEAFF
TRBD2	TRBJ2-7	TRBV7-2	CASSTLIGGGTGYEQYF
TRBD1	TRBJ2-3	TRBV6-5	CASRRGTGPDTQYF
.	TRBJ2-7	TRBV5-1	CASSLGTGREQYF
TRBD1	TRBJ1-4	TRBV19	CASSSDRDEKLFF
TRBD1	TRBJ1-6	TRBV27	CASSLGTGKNSPLHF
.	TRBJ2-3	TRBV5-1	CASSFRSTDTQYF